A single sample gave rise to the 16 T cell receptor beta chains below, sequenced in a study of blood T cell repertoires in COVID-19. Assay: immunoSEQ multiplex PCR; the TCRdb copy retains only in-frame clones and omits some. The table has over 200,000 clones, about three quarters seen once. Input material: peripheral blood. These receptors came from an elderly woman with acute or convalescent COVID-19.

This clone came up a few times. The chain recombines TRBV3-1 (or the pseudogene TRBV3-2) with TRBJ2-3; D unresolved. Germline V gene sequence: CDR1 LGHDT, CDR2 YNNKEL (reference sequence). V was trimmed by 1 base and J by 2 bases, leaving 7 bases between them. The CDR3 covers 14 residues. The CDR3 is CASSQGVATDTQYF. Here the CDR3 DNA reads TGTGCCAGCAGCCAAGGTGTAGCCACAGATACGCAGTATTTT.

This clone was detected once. This rearrangement joins TRBV4-3 to TRBJ1-6; D is ambiguous. CDR1 LGHNA and CDR2 YSLEER come from the germline V gene. The V and J ends lost 0 bases and 10 bases respectively, with 16 bases between them. The CDR3 consists of 16 residues. The CDR3 DNA is TGCGCCAGCAGCCAAGAAAGGTCCTTGGGCCGGTCACCCCTCCACTTT. Protein sequence: CASSQERSLGRSPLHF.

This clone was detected only a few times. The rearrangement uses TRBV5-5 and TRBJ1-2; D gene uncertain. Deletions cut 2 bases from V and 1 base from J, with 18 bases between. This CDR3 comprises 17 residues. Germline CDR1 SGHKS, CDR2 YYEKEE (reference sequence). The CDR3 region is CASSFGEGGGINYGYTF. CDR3 DNA sequence: TGTGCCAGCAGCTTTGGGGAAGGCGGAGGGATTAACTATGGCTACACCTTC.

This chain joins TRBV9 and TRBJ2-7; a possible D gene is TRBD1 (5 bases). The CDR3 contains 13 residues. In germline, CDR1 is SGDLS, CDR2 YYNGEE. With 2 bases removed from V and 6 bases from J, the gap between germline ends came to 12 bases. The DNA of the CDR3 is TGTGCCAGCAGCGTCTCCCAAAGGGGCGAGCAGTACTTC. This encodes CASSVSQRGEQYF. The variable domain in full, with the rest retrieved from reference TRBV9 and TRBJ2-7, is DSGVTQTPKHLITATGQRVTLRCSPRSGDLSVYWYQQSLDQGLQFLIQYYNGEERAKGNILERFSAQQFPDLHSELNLSSLELGDSALYFCASSVSQRGEQYFGPGTRLTVT.

V gene TRBV2 combines with J gene TRBJ2-7; tentative D call: TRBD1 (5 bases). CDR1 SNHLY and CDR2 FYNNEI come from the germline V gene. Trimming removed 4 bases at V and 5 bases at J, with 24 bases between. This CDR3 comprises 17 residues. In nucleotides, the CDR3 is TGTGCCAGCAGTGCCCGAAGTAGTTATGGCAGGGTCGACGAGCAGTACTTC. It specifies CASSARSSYGRVDEQYF.

V gene TRBV29-1 combines with J gene TRBJ2-1; 9 bases map to TRBD2. The CDR3 is 17 residues long. With 2 bases clipped from V and 3 bases from J, the junction kept 11 bases outside the gene matches. Germline V lookup: CDR1 SQVTM, CDR2 ANQGSEA. The CDR3 sequence is CSVETFSGGRGYNEQFF. The CDR3 DNA reads as TGCAGCGTTGAAACGTTTAGCGGGGGCCGTGGCTACAATGAGCAGTTCTTC.

The rearrangement links TRBV2 to TRBJ1-5, with D perhaps TRBD1 (6 bases). The length of the CDR3 is 13 residues. Deletions cut 7 bases from V and 1 base from J, with 8 bases between. The V gene's germline CDR1 is SNHLY and CDR2 FYNNEI. The CDR3 is CASNGQSNQPQHF. The CDR3 DNA follows: TGTGCCAGCAATGGACAGAGCAATCAGCCCCAGCATTTT. Looking up the rest from reference TRBV2 and TRBJ1-5 gives the full variable domain: EPEVTQTPSHQVTQMGQEVILRCVPISNHLYFYWYRQILGQKVEFLVSFYNNEISEKSEIFDDQFSVERPDGSNFTLKIRSTKLEDSAMYFCASNGQSNQPQHFGDGTRLSIL.

The chain employs TRBV2 and TRBJ1-1, with TRBD1 matching over 9 bases. The junction had 6 bases not matched to a gene; V was cut back by 6 bases and J by 1 base. Per germline, CDR1 SNHLY and CDR2 FYNNEI. The CDR3 runs to 15 residues. DNA for the CDR3: TGTGCCAGCAGGGAACAGGGGGCGCGGAACACTGAAGCTTTCTTT. It translates to CASREQGARNTEAFF.

Worth noting for this clone: A read error may be the cause here, since a much bigger clone is one base away. The chain uses TRBV27 and TRBJ1-4; the D is unclear. This CDR3 has 14 residues. Trimming cost V 6 bases and J 0 bases, with 8 bases left between them. Looked up from germline, CDR1 is MNHEY and CDR2 is SMNVEV (reference sequence). Written as DNA, the CDR3 is TGTGCCAGCAGCCGCCAGGCAACTAATGAAAAACTGTTTTTT. This translates into CASSRQATNEKLFF.

The rearrangement uses TRBV5-1 and TRBJ1-6, with D maybe TRBD1 (6 bases). CDR1 is SGHRS and CDR2 is YFSETQ in the germline V gene. Trimming took 4 bases from V and 3 from J, leaving 11 bases between them. CDR3 size: 15 residues. CDR3 sequence: CASSLGQNYNSPLHF. The CDR3 DNA is TGCGCCAGCAGCCTCGGACAGAACTATAATTCACCCCTCCACTTT. The whole variable domain, filled in from reference TRBV5-1 and TRBJ1-6, reads KAGVTQTPRYLIKTRGQQVTLSCSPISGHRSVSWYQQTPGQGLQFLFEYFSETQRNKGNFPGRFSGRQFSNSRSEMNVSTLELGDSALYLCASSLGQNYNSPLHFGNGTRLTVT.

This clone was counted only a few times. The junction and the germline gene differ at one end; a read error may be behind it. The chain combines TRBV3-1 (or the pseudogene TRBV3-2) with TRBJ2-1; 11 bases match TRBD2. The CDR3 sequence is 16 residues long. Germline-derived CDR1 and CDR2 are LGHDT and YNNKEL (reference sequence). CDR3 region: CARSRGLSGGGNEQFF. Here the CDR3 DNA reads TGTGCCCGCAGCCGAGGTCTTAGCGGGGGGGGGAATGAGCAGTTCTTC.

The J gene is TRBJ2-3, the V gene TRBV7-9; 9 bases map to TRBD2. The CDR3 runs to 13 residues. Trimming at V came to 11 bases and at J to 6 bases, leaving 9 bases not matched to a gene. CDR1 SEHNR and CDR2 FQNEAQ come from the germline V gene (reference sequence). For the CDR3, the DNA is TGTGCCCCCGGTCCGGCGGGAGGGGATACGCAGTATTTT. Translated: CAPGPAGGDTQYF.

This clone came up a few times. The chain carries TRBV5-1 and TRBJ1-1; TRBD1 matches at 8 bases. The V gene's germline CDR1 is SGHRS and CDR2 YFSETQ. CDR3 length equals 16 residues. Trimming took 4 bases from V and 0 from J; bases not matched to a gene: 8. The CDR3 DNA is TGCGCCAGCAGCATACAGGGGGTCGACATGAACACTGAAGCTTTCTTT. It codes for CASSIQGVDMNTEAFF. The complete variable domain, with remaining parts taken from reference TRBV5-1 and TRBJ1-1, reads KAGVTQTPRYLIKTRGQQVTLSCSPISGHRSVSWYQQTPGQGLQFLFEYFSETQRNKGNFPGRFSGRQFSNSRSEMNVSTLELGDSALYLCASSIQGVDMNTEAFFGQGTRLTVV.

The chain has TRBV19 and TRBJ1-5; 8 bases agree with TRBD1. The CDR3 has 15 amino acids. Unmatched junction bases numbered 11, after V lost 7 bases and J lost 6 bases. Germline loops: CDR1 LNHDA, CDR2 SQIVND (reference sequence). The CDR3 reads CASIPGQGLGQPQHF. As DNA, the CDR3 is TGTGCCAGTATCCCAGGACAGGGTTTGGGTCAGCCCCAGCATTTT. Using reference TRBV19 and TRBJ1-5 for the parts outside the CDR3, the full variable domain is DGGITQSPKYLFRKEGQNVTLSCEQNLNHDAMYWYRQDPGQGLRLIYYSQIVNDFQKGDIAEGYSVSREKKESFPLTVTSAQKNPTAFYLCASIPGQGLGQPQHFGDGTRLSIL.

This clone was observed a few times. The V and J genes are TRBV4-1 and TRBJ1-5, with unresolved D. V gave up 6 bases and J gave up 1 base, with 10 bases separating them. CDR1 is MGHRA and CDR2 is YSYEKL in the germline V gene. This CDR3 is built from 14 residues. The CDR3 DNA is TGCGCCAGCAGTCCGGTCAGGAGCAATCAGCCCCAGCATTTT. Protein sequence: CASSPVRSNQPQHF.

CDR3 sequence reads: CASRVAGASYNEQFF. CDR3 coding DNA: TGCGCCAGCAGGGTAGCGGGAGCGTCCTACAATGAGCAGTTCTTC. The chain combines TRBV5-1 with TRBJ2-1; 9 nucleotides line up with TRBD2. Trimming took 5 bases from V and 1 from J; bases not matched to a gene: 4. The CDR3 is 15 amino acids. Germline V gene sequence: CDR1 SGHRS, CDR2 YFSETQ.